Below, one T cell receptor beta chain is given with its context. What it binds is not known. Other DNA sequences in this specimen translate into the identical CDR3. In germline, CDR1 is MGHDK, CDR2 SYGVNS. CDR3 size: 12 residues. The J segment lost 7 bases and the V segment lost 10 bases, leaving 4 bases of the junction unmatched. These data originate in a study of cytomegalovirus exposure and HLA in healthy donors. General study results and limits: In a later analysis, TCR association rates varied by HLA locus: DRB1 most, HLA-C fewest.

Both 60 Vbeta primers and 13 Jbeta primers went into the PCR. Per the authors' pipeline: In a later analysis, around 10 million of 75 million to 85 million unique beta chains occurred in at least two donors. Sequenced by immunoSEQ multiplex PCR; TCRdb stores in-frame clones only, minus some. V and J calls and clone size are those listed in that table; D and trimming were worked out from the DNA. The sample carries 150,000 to 250,000 clones, around four fifths recorded once. The sequence was collected from a woman aged 45-60 years in good health and CMV-seropositive. The sequenced material came from PBMCs. The rearrangement uses TRBV25-1 and TRBJ1-5, with 10 bases matching TRBD1. In nucleotides, the CDR3 is TGTGCCACCGGGACAGGGGCCCAGCCCCAGCATTTT. As protein: CATGTGAQPQHF.